Detailed here is one T cell receptor beta chain. The sample comes from a study of blood T cell repertoires in COVID-19. Overall study: There were acute and convalescent COVID-19 samples, and they came from the United States, Italy and Spain. The cDNA or gDNA used as material had been derived from T cells, B-cell-depleted T cells, or PBMCs.

The ends were cut back, 3 bases at V and 7 bases at J, with 13 bases in the middle. The germline gives CDR1 SGHAT, CDR2 FQDESV (reference sequence). The CDR3 consists of 15 residues. Clones were sequenced by immunoSEQ multiplex PCR, and TCRdb holds only the in-frame ones, with some missing. The sample includes roughly 200,000 clones, 88% of them seen just once. This clonotype was obtained from a man aged 18 to 30 with active or convalescent COVID-19. The sample was peripheral blood. The chain has TRBV11-1 and TRBJ1-6; D may be TRBD1 (6 bases). The CDR3 DNA sequence: TGTGCCAGCAGCTTCCAGGGGCGAGGGAATTCACCCCTCCACTTT. It encodes CASSFQGRGNSPLHF.